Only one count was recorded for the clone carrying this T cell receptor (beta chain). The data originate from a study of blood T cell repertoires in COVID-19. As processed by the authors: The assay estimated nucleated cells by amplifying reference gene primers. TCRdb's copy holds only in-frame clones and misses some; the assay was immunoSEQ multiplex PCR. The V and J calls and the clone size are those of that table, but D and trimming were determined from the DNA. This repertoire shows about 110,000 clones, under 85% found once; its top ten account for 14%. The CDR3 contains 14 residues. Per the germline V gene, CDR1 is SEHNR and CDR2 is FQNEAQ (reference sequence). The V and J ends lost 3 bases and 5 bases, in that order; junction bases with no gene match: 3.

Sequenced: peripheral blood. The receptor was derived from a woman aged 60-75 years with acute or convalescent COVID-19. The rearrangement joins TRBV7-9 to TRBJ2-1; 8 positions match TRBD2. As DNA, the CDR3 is TGTGCCAGCAGCTTCCTAGCGGGTCACAATGAGCAGTTCTTC. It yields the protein CASSFLAGHNEQFF.